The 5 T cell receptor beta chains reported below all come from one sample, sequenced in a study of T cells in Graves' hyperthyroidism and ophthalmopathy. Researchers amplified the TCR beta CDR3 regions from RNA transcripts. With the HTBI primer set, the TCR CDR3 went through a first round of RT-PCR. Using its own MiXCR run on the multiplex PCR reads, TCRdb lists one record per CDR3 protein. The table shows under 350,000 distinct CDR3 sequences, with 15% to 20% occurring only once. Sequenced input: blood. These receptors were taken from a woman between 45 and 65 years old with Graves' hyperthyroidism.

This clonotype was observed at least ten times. CDR3 residues: CSARAPSGNGEQYV. In DNA, the CDR3 is TGCAGTGCTAGAGCCCCCTCAGGGAACGGGGAGCAGTACGTC. V and J are TRBV20-1 and TRBJ2-7; possible D gene TRBD1, 5 bases. This CDR3 is built from 14 residues. V lost 1 base to trimming and J lost 7 bases, with 17 bases between them. CDR1 is DFQATT, CDR2 SNEGSKA, per germline (reference sequence).

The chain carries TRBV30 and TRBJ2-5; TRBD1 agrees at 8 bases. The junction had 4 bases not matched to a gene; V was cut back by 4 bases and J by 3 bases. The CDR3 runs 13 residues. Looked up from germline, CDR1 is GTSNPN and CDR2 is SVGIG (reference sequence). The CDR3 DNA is TGTGCCTGGACGGGACAGGCCGAAGAGACCCAGTACTTC. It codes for CAWTGQAEETQYF.

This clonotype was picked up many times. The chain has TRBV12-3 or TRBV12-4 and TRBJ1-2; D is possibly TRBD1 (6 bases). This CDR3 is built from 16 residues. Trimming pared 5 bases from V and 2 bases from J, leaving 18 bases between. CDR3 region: CASSPSRGGQNYGYTF. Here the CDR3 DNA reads TGTGCCAGCAGTCCTAGCCGCGGGGGGCAGAACTATGGCTACACCTTC.

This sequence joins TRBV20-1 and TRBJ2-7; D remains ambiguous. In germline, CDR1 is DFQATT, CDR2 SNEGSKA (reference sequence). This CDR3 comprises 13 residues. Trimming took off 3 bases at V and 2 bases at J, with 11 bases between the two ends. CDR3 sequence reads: CSASLSRTYEQYF. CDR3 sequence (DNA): TGCAGTGCTAGTCTATCCAGGACCTACGAGCAGTACTTC.

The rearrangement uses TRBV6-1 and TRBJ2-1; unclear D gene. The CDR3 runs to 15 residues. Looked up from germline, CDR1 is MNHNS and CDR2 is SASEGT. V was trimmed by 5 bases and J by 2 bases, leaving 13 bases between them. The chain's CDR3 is CASSPLREPYNEQFF. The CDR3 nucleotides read TGTGCCAGCAGTCCCCTTAGGGAACCCTACAATGAGCAGTTCTTC.